This T cell receptor beta chain was retrieved from a study of tumor and adjacent non-tumor tissue in lung cancer. Across the whole study: The cohort had around twelve adenocarcinoma, a couple of squamous cell and 1 small cell patients. Study-wide results and caveats: Significantly higher TCR diversity was found in tumor than normal lung. In normal lung, the top 100 clones were significantly more dominant than in tumor.

No cell sorting was done before RNA was extracted from the tissue. In the case of this clonotype: Its antigen is not identified. Sequence at one end of the junction differs from germline and may be a read error.

The CDR3 loop spans 17 amino acids. The germline gives CDR1 KGHDR, CDR2 SFDVKD. The library came from three nested PCR rounds adapted from ARM-PCR protocols. TCRdb re-called the multiplex PCR reads with MiXCR, one entry per CDR3 protein. The sample has about 200,000 distinct CDR3 sequences, around 71% seen once; the top ten hold about 25%. Input material: lung tumor tissue. This sequence was found in a man in his sixties with non-small cell lung cancer. J is TRBJ2-1 and V is TRBV24-1, with 11 bases matching TRBD2. CDR3 DNA sequence: TGTGCCACCAGTGATTTTGTACTAGCGGGAGCCCACAATGAGCATTTCTTC. This gives the protein CATSDFVLAGAHNEHFF.